These T cell receptor beta chains were read from a single sample in a study of identical twins. Each CDR3 protein gets one entry after TCRdb re-called the 5' RACE reads with MiXCR. The table includes a few hundred thousand distinct CDR3 sequences, approximately 8% detected once. The sample also formed part of further work on yellow fever vaccine responses in identical twins.

The sequencing input was memory (CD45RO+) T cells sorted from blood. The receptors here all came from a woman aged 18-30 years in good health. Both conserved end residues are part of each CDR3. A D gene is named only where the DNA matches it firmly. Expanded clones get a size class; other rows say once, few or many, or leave the size out.

cdr3_aa: CSASDRGGKVEDTQYF; cdr3_nt: TGCAGTGCTAGCGACCGGGGGGGCAAGGTGGAAGATACGCAGTATTTT; clone_size: many; j_call: TRBJ2-3; v_call: TRBV20-1; d_call: TRBD2
cdr3_aa: CASSSDGYTDTQYF; cdr3_nt: TGTGCCAGCAGCTCGGACGGCTACACAGATACGCAGTATTTT; clone_size: many; j_call: TRBJ2-3; v_call: TRBV7-8; d_call: -
cdr3_aa: CASSQEVASEQFF; cdr3_nt: TGTGCCAGCAGCCAAGAAGTGGCGAGTGAGCAGTTCTTC; clone_size: few; j_call: TRBJ2-1; v_call: TRBV3-1; d_call: -
cdr3_aa: CASIPRGFLNEQFF; cdr3_nt: TGTGCCAGCATCCCGAGAGGGTTCCTTAATGAGCAGTTCTTC; clone_size: many; j_call: TRBJ2-1; v_call: TRBV5-6; d_call: -
cdr3_aa: CASCPGQGNIQYF; cdr3_nt: TGTGCCAGCTGCCCGGGACAGGGTAACATTCAGTACTTC; clone_size: few; j_call: TRBJ2-4; v_call: TRBV28; d_call: TRBD1
cdr3_aa: CASSYSPLWGTGSYEQYF; cdr3_nt: TGTGCCAGCAGTTACTCCCCCCTATGGGGGACAGGGTCGTACGAGCAGTACTTC; clone_size: few; j_call: TRBJ2-7; v_call: TRBV6-5; d_call: TRBD1
cdr3_aa: CASSKRTPEDEQFF; cdr3_nt: TGTGCCAGCAGCAAGCGGACACCAGAGGATGAGCAGTTCTTC; clone_size: once; j_call: TRBJ2-1; v_call: TRBV11-2; d_call: -
cdr3_aa: CASSLAGTNQPQHF; cdr3_nt: TGTGCCAGCAGTTTAGCCGGGACCAATCAGCCCCAGCATTTT; clone_size: many; j_call: TRBJ1-5; v_call: TRBV12-3/TRBV12-4; d_call: -
cdr3_aa: CASSWTSGGADTQYF; cdr3_nt: TGTGCCAGCAGCTGGACTAGCGGGGGGGCTGATACGCAGTATTTT; clone_size: -; j_call: TRBJ2-3; v_call: TRBV11-2; d_call: TRBD2
cdr3_aa: CASSELAGVNEQFF; cdr3_nt: TGTGCCAGCAGTGAGCTAGCGGGAGTCAATGAGCAGTTCTTC; clone_size: few; j_call: TRBJ2-1; v_call: TRBV6-4; d_call: TRBD2
cdr3_aa: CASSYAQQGREQFF; cdr3_nt: TGTGCCAGCAGTTACGCCCAACAGGGCAGGGAGCAGTTCTTC; clone_size: -; j_call: TRBJ2-1; v_call: TRBV6-5; d_call: -
cdr3_aa: CASSLRGYSNQPQHF; cdr3_nt: TGTGCCAGCAGCTTGCGAGGCTATAGCAATCAGCCCCAGCATTTT; clone_size: few; j_call: TRBJ1-5; v_call: TRBV5-8; d_call: -
cdr3_aa: CRASRIQGDRADTQYF; cdr3_nt: TGCAGAGCCTCGAGAATACAGGGAGATAGAGCAGATACGCAGTATTTT; clone_size: -; j_call: TRBJ2-3; v_call: TRBV20-1; d_call: -
cdr3_aa: CAISRAGRYQETQYF; cdr3_nt: TGTGCCATCAGCCGCGCAGGCAGGTACCAAGAGACCCAGTACTTC; clone_size: once; j_call: TRBJ2-5; v_call: TRBV10-3; d_call: -
cdr3_aa: CASSFGSPYGYTF; cdr3_nt: TGTGCCAGCAGTTTTGGCAGCCCCTATGGCTACACCTTC; clone_size: many; j_call: TRBJ1-2; v_call: TRBV12-3/TRBV12-4; d_call: -
cdr3_aa: CSARDPGGHGGEQYF; cdr3_nt: TGCAGTGCTAGGGACCCCGGAGGGCACGGGGGCGAGCAGTACTTC; clone_size: many; j_call: TRBJ2-7; v_call: TRBV20-1; d_call: -
cdr3_aa: CASSARVTDVLNSPLHF; cdr3_nt: TGTGCCAGCAGCGCCCGTGTCACCGACGTCCTTAATTCACCCCTCCACTTT; clone_size: many; j_call: TRBJ1-6; v_call: TRBV28; d_call: -
cdr3_aa: CASNRRGLLNNSPLHF; cdr3_nt: TGTGCCAGCAACCGCAGGGGGCTGTTAAATAATTCACCCCTCCACTTT; clone_size: few; j_call: TRBJ1-6; v_call: TRBV6-1; d_call: TRBD1
cdr3_aa: CASSELTGDLNIQYF; cdr3_nt: TGTGCCAGCAGCGAACTGACAGGGGATTTGAACATTCAGTACTTC; clone_size: many; j_call: TRBJ2-4; v_call: TRBV7-6; d_call: TRBD1
cdr3_aa: CASSLDSQLNIQYF; cdr3_nt: TGTGCCAGCAGCTTAGATAGCCAACTGAACATTCAGTACTTC; clone_size: -; j_call: TRBJ2-4; v_call: TRBV11-2; d_call: -
cdr3_aa: CASSGTSGSPGEQFF; cdr3_nt: TGTGCCAGCAGTGGGACTAGCGGGAGTCCCGGTGAGCAGTTCTTC; clone_size: -; j_call: TRBJ2-1; v_call: TRBV28; d_call: TRBD2
cdr3_aa: CASSPGDRDNEKLFF; cdr3_nt: TGCGCCAGCAGCCCTGGGGACAGAGATAATGAAAAACTGTTTTTT; clone_size: many; j_call: TRBJ1-4; v_call: TRBV4-1; d_call: TRBD1
cdr3_aa: CASRRDYQAPNSEQFF; cdr3_nt: TGTGCCAGCAGGAGGGACTACCAAGCCCCAAATAGTGAGCAGTTCTTC; clone_size: -; j_call: TRBJ2-1; v_call: TRBV6-1; d_call: TRBD2